This TCR beta chain derives from a study of cytomegalovirus exposure and HLA in healthy donors (dated by TCRdb to about 2017). Some background on the complete study: In an earlier analysis of several hundred of the donors, 276 Gb of sequence data and some 100 million unique TCR beta sequences from roughly 200 million T cells were reported. Approximately 300 gigabases of sequencing data and tens of millions of unique TCR sequences were included in an early release covering over 600 HLA-typed donors. Of the 350 to 450 genotyped donors, 80% to 90% were placed in the genetic ancestry cluster associated with self-reported Caucasian donors. The study aimed to test whether cataloging public T cell receptors could reveal signatures of past pathogen exposure. Using immunosequencing, the study profiled T cell repertoires from 550 to 750 subjects and related those repertoires to cytomegalovirus serostatus. In addition to the first cohort of approximately 650 subjects, a separate validation cohort of 120 different subjects was used. High-throughput TCR immunosequencing, statistical association of individual TCRs with disease status, and machine learning were combined to predict cytomegalovirus infection status. A later analysis re-analyzed previously published TCR beta repertoires from 500 to 700 donors and added high-resolution HLA genotyping to study TCR occurrence patterns. Rather than using new phenotypic data, the later analysis identified candidate immune exposures from TCR beta sequences and from how often those sequences occurred across donors. In an earlier analysis of about 590 of the donors, high-throughput TCR beta sequencing was used to judge whether each TCR beta V gene segment behaved as functional or pseudogenic. Donor age, sex, ethnicity and CMV serostatus were compiled together with the repertoire data. Genome-wide SNP genotypes for about 65% of the roughly 700 donors were used in a later genetic analysis, which treated that subset as a discovery cohort. Every repertoire in the discovery cohort had been generated on one and the same sequencing platform. HLA typing included class I and class II loci at four-digit resolution. Typing coverage varied by locus: 629-630 donors for A, B, C, DRB1 and DQB1; approximately 560 for DQA1; about 590 for DPA1; under 490 for DPB1. A few DR-DQ haplotypes were treated as single units for association and clustering because of strong linkage in the cohort. Among some 400 genotyped donors of the cohort, an average of approximately 240,000 unique TCR beta nucleotide sequences was sequenced per donor, of which 15% to 20% were non-productive.

Remarks on this clone: It has no known antigen specificity. No quality values exist for individual bases; no much larger clone is one base distant.

The library came from the immunoSEQ multiplex PCR assay. For the multiplex PCR, a mixture combining 60 forward primers for TCR Vbeta segments and 13 reverse primers for TCR Jbeta segments was used. The CDR3 region of rearranged TCR beta genes was amplified from genomic DNA by a multiplex PCR assay. On the Illumina HiSeq System, the amplified TCR beta libraries were sequenced as 87-base-pair reads. Regarding the original processing steps: A later analysis counted about 80 million unique TCR beta chains across the 550 to 800 repertoires, and roughly 10 million of these chains were shared by at least two donors. To remove PCR and sequencing errors, raw reads were error-corrected and collapsed into unique sequences using a nearest-neighbor algorithm that merged closely related sequences. CDR3 sequences were aligned to IMGT reference sequences to assign V, D and J gene segments. Each retained sequence needed at least a six-nucleotide match to both a V gene segment and a J gene segment. A rearrangement counted as productive if the CDR3 had no stop codons and remained in frame with V and J, and every other rearrangement counted as non-productive. CDR3 was defined according to IMGT convention as the region running from the second conserved V-encoded cysteine to the conserved J-encoded phenylalanine. The earlier analysis of roughly 590 of the donors excluded any sequence lacking an unambiguous match to a single V gene segment. An earlier analysis of around 600 of the donors classified V segments as functional when productive rearrangements were above 56.7% and as segregating when the standard deviation between donors was above 5%. A statistical classification framework was built for diagnosing cytomegalovirus status from the catalog of TCR beta chain sequences. V and J gene assignment, in a later analysis, came from comparing TCR nucleotide sequences with IMGT/GENE-DB human TR gene sequences. The TCRdist pipeline was used in a later analysis to assign CDR3 sequences and most-parsimonious VDJ recombination scenarios. In a later analysis, each TCR beta chain was defined by its CDR3 amino acid sequence together with its V-gene family, and reads without a unique V-gene family were excluded. To address suspected cross-contamination and a sequencing artifact, a later analysis removed 592 highly shared, low-generation-probability nucleotide sequences. In a later analysis, a clonal expansion index was calculated for each public chain from normalized within-repertoire ranks of inferred template counts. Generation probabilities in a later analysis came from a VDJ recombination model fitted to out-of-frame rearrangements, and those results were checked against IGoR. A later analysis scored TCR-TCR, TCR-HLA and TCR-CMV co-occurrence with hypergeometric tests, applying a repertoire-size bias correction to TCR pairs. A later analysis estimated false discovery rates by permuting HLA or CMV assignments 20 times. A later analysis grouped co-occurring TCRs with DBSCAN, adding TCRdist sequence similarity when clustering within HLA-allele-positive subsets. Co-occurrence clustering excluded repertoires with fewer than 30,000 or more than 120,000 public chains, plus five with anomalous nucleotide sharing. TCRdb limited this immuneACCESS table to in-frame rearrangements with V and J called. A share of clones is missing; checked studies link under half to unresolved V genes, and the rest is unexplained. The V and J calls and clone size come from that table; D and trimming were worked out from the DNA. This sample holds about 150,000 clones; roughly 80% were observed only once. 3.5% to 4.5% of the sample rests with the top ten.

Based on the germline V gene, the CDR1 and CDR2 sequences are MGHDK and SYGVNS. V has 6 bases trimmed and J has 7 bases trimmed; junction bases matching no gene number 15. The CDR3 starts with the cysteine, ends with the phenylalanine, and has 15 residues. Just the 45-base CDR3 DNA is kept, in frame starting at base 1. In total, approximately 690 healthy bone marrow donors made up the cohort. All cohort members were sampled while nominally healthy, although unrecorded immune exposures were likely present. CMV serostatus was recorded as positive for about 300 and negative for about 55% of the roughly 670 cohort members, whereas no CMV serostatus was recorded for the donor in question. A peripheral blood sample was provided by each donor, and peripheral blood mononuclear cells were used for TCR beta sequencing. Genomic DNA extraction from the blood cell samples was performed with the Qiagen DNeasy Blood Extraction Kit.

Overall study results and their limits: In both the original and validation cohorts, the classifier was reported to diagnose cytomegalovirus status with high specificity and sensitivity. In an earlier analysis of 450 to 750 of the donors, most TCR beta V segments appeared in productive rearrangements about 87% or about 30% of the time, broadly matching IMGT annotations. Most CMV-associated TCR beta chains appeared to be HLA-restricted in a later analysis, and the HLA associations seemed to be driven largely by CMV exposure. Some IMGT-functional V segments, including TRBV6-2 and TRBV6-3, could not be told apart with the 87-base-pair reads, so those segments were excluded. The earlier analysis of some 560 of the donors excluded roughly 16 rarely observed V segments, including chromosome 9 orphons, because counts were too low. A further reported finding was that TCR beta sequences accurately predicted the HLA-A and HLA-B alleles for most subjects in the first cohort. While some public TCRs were present in many individuals, most TCR sequences turned up only very rarely across donors. Immune exposure information for the cohort was limited to CMV serostatus. The study gave a list of over 150 TCR beta chains associated with cytomegalovirus. Correlated functional status among segregating V segments might reflect linkage disequilibrium, but an unknown experimental factor could not be ruled out. Compared with equally common non-associated chains, HLA-associated TCR beta chains in a later analysis were more clonally expanded and had lower generation probabilities. Strong co-occurrence of HLA alleles, especially DR and DQ, made assigning TCR associations to individual alleles difficult. Because HLA typing was unavailable for some donors at each locus, only the typed subset was used in association tests. Only TCR beta chains were sequenced in this cohort, and the absence of alpha or paired-chain data limited detectable features. Compared with the approximately 600-donor mean, donors in an Asian-associated ancestry cluster had fewer N-insertions in productive TCRs, according to a later genetic analysis. An association between a missense DCLRE1C variant and V-gene and J-gene trimming of TCR beta chains was found in a later genetic analysis and replicated in an independent cohort. A later analysis associated about 17,000 TCR beta sequences with specific HLA alleles at a false discovery rate of 0.05. In a later analysis, TCR association rates were found to vary across HLA loci, with the most associated TCRs seen for DRB1 alleles and the fewest for HLA-C alleles. Presence/absence analyses assumed roughly uniform sequencing depth across donors, an assumption that may not hold. The authors suggested that the approach could potentially be generalized to other disease states and immunological phenotypes. The sequencing pipeline was judged likely to have produced a cluster of highly shared sequence variants as a technical artifact. Three of the identified cytomegalovirus-associated TCR beta chains were confirmed in vitro to be specific for cytomegalovirus antigens. In a later analysis, several top co-occurrence clusters were reported to appear linked to parvovirus B19, influenza, CMV and Epstein-Barr virus.

The rearrangement joined TRBV25-1 to TRBJ2-7; 7 bases in the junction line up with TRBD2. The sample comprised PBMCs. The receptor was isolated from a human donor in good health. The nucleotide sequence reads as follows: TGTGCCAGCAGCCCCTGGACTAGTGGACGATGGGAGCAGTACTTC. Its protein product is CASSPWTSGRWEQYF.